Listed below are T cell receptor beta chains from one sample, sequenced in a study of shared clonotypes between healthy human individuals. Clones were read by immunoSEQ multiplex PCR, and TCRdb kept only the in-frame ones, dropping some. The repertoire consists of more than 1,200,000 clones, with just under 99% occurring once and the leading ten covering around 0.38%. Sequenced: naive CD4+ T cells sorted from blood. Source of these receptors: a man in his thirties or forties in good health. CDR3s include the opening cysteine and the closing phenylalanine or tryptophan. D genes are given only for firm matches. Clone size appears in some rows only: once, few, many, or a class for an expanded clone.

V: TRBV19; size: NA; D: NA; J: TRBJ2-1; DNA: TGTGCCAGTAGGGCTTTGGGTTCCCATGAGCAGTTCTTC; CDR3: CASRALGSHEQFF
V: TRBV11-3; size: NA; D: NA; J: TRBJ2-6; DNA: TGTGCCAGCAGCCCCAAAGGGGGGAACTCTGGGGCCAACGTCCTGACTTTC; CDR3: CASSPKGGNSGANVLTF
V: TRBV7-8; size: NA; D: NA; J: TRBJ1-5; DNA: TGTGCCAGCAGCTTAGTGGGAGCCCCTCCACGGAGCAATCAGCCCCAGCATTTT; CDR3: CASSLVGAPPRSNQPQHF
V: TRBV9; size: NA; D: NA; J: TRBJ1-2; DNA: TGTGCCAGCAGCGTAGTGGGGGGCTATGGCTACACCTTC; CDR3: CASSVVGGYGYTF
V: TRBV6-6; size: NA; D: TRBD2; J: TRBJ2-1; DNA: TGTGCCAGCAGTTACTCACCTAGCGGCTGGGGCAATGAGCAGTTCTTC; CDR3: CASSYSPSGWGNEQFF
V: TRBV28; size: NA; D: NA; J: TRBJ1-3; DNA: TGTGCCAGCAGTTTATCGGTAGGGCTTTACTCTGGAAACACCATATATTTT; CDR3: CASSLSVGLYSGNTIYF
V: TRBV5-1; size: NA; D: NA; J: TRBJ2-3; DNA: TGCGCCAGCATCTCTGGGGGAACCACAGATACGCAGTATTTT; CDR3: CASISGGTTDTQYF
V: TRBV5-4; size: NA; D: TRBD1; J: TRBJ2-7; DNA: TGTGCCAGCAGCTGGGACCGACAGGGGGGTGTCTACGAGCAGTACTTC; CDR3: CASSWDRQGGVYEQYF
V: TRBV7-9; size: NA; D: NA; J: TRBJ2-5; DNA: TGTGCCAGCAGCCCATTTGGGGGCCGGCAAGAGACCCAGTACTTC; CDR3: CASSPFGGRQETQYF
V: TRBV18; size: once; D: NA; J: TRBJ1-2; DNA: TGTGCCAGCTCACCCAATACGGGGTCACATGGCTACACCTTC; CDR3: CASSPNTGSHGYTF
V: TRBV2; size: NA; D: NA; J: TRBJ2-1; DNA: TGTGCCAGCAGTCGGCAGGGCCCCAATGAGCAGTTCTTC; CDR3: CASSRQGPNEQFF
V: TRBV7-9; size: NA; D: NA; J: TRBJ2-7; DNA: TGTGCCAGCAGCCTCACCCAGGGCTGGGACGAGCAGTACTTC; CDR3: CASSLTQGWDEQYF
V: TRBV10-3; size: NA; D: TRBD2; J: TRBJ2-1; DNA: TGTGCCATCAGTGTACTAGCGGGAGGCAATGAGCAGTTCTTC; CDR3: CAISVLAGGNEQFF
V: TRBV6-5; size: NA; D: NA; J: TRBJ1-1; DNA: TGTGCCAGCAGTTACTGGAGTGGGATGGGCACTGAAGCTTTCTTT; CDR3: CASSYWSGMGTEAFF
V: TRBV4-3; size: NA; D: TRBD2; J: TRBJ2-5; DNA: TGCGCCAGCAGCCAAGACCTAATAGCGGGAGGGCCAGGGGAGACCCAGTACTTC; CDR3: CASSQDLIAGGPGETQYF
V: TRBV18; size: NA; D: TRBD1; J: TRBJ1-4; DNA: TGTGCCAGCTCAGTCGGACAGGGAGAGGAAAAACTGTTTTTT; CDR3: CASSVGQGEEKLFF
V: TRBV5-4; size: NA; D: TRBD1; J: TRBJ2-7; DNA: TGTGCCAGCAGCCCGGGGACAGGTGGGCTGCTGGAGCAGTACTTC; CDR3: CASSPGTGGLLEQYF
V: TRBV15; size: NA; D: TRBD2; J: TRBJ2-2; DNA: TGTGCCTTTAGCGGGAGGGGAACCGGGGAGCTGTTTTTT; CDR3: CAFSGRGTGELFF
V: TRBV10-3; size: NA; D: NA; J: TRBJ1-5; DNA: TGTGCCATCAGTGAACAGGGCCCTTATCAGCCCCAGCATTTT; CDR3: CAISEQGPYQPQHF
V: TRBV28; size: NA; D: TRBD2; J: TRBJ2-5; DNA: TGTGCCAGCAGATCAGGACTAGCGCGGGAGACCCAGTACTTC; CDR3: CASRSGLARETQYF
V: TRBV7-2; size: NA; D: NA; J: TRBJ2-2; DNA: TGTGCCAGCAGCTTAGAACCCCCTCCCGGGGAGCTGTTTTTT; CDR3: CASSLEPPPGELFF
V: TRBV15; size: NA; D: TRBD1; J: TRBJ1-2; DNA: TGTGCCACCAATAACCGACAGGGGGCGGGTGGCTACACCTTC; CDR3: CATNNRQGAGGYTF
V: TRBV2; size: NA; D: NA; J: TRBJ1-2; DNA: TGTGCCAGCACCCTCGGGGCCCTATCGGGCTACACCTTC; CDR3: CASTLGALSGYTF
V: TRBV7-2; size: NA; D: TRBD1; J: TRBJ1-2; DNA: TGTGCCAGCAGCTGGGGACAGGGAGGGAAGGACTATGGCTACACCTTC; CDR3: CASSWGQGGKDYGYTF
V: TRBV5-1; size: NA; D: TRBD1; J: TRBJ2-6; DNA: TGCGCCAGCAGCTTGCAGGGGGCCCTCCTCGGGGCCAACGTCCTGACTTTC; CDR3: CASSLQGALLGANVLTF
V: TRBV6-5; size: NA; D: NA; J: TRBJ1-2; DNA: TGTGCCACGATCACAGGGTGGGATGGCTACACCTTC; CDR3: CATITGWDGYTF
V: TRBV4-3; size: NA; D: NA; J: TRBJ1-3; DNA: TGCGCCAGCAGCCAAACACAGGGACCAGGAAACACCATATATTTT; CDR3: CASSQTQGPGNTIYF
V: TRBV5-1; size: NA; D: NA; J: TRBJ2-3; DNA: TGCGCCAGCAGCCCGACGGGGTCTGATACGCAGTATTTT; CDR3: CASSPTGSDTQYF
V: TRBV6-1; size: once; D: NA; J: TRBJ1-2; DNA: TGTGCCAGCAGTGAAGGGAGCAGGGACTATGGCTACACCTTC; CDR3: CASSEGSRDYGYTF
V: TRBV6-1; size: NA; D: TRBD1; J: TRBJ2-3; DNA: TGTGCCAGCAGTGAAGCGTGGGGCAGGGGGCTAGCAGATACGCAGTATTTT; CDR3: CASSEAWGRGLADTQYF
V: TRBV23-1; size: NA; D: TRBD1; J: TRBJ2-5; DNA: TGCGCCAGCAGGGGGACAGGAGAGACCCAGTACTTC; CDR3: CASRGTGETQYF
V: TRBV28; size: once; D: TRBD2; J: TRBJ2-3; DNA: TGTGCCAGCAGTTCAAGCGGGAGGCCTAGCACAGATACGCAGTATTTT; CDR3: CASSSSGRPSTDTQYF
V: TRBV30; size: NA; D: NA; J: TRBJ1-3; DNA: TGTGCCTGGAGTGTAGGGACAACAGGAAACACCATATATTTT; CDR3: CAWSVGTTGNTIYF
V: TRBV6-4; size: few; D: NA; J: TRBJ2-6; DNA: TGTGCCAGCAGTGACTCGGGGGGGGCCAACGTCCTGACTTTC; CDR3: CASSDSGGANVLTF
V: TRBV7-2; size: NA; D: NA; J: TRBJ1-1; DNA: TGTGCCAGCAGCTCCGTGGGAAGGGGCGCTTTCTTT; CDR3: CASSSVGRGAFF
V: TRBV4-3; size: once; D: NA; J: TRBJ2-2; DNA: TGCGCCAGCAGCCAAGTTATGAACACCGGGGAGCTGTTTTTT; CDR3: CASSQVMNTGELFF
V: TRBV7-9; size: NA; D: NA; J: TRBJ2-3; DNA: TGTGCCAGCAGCCCCCGGGCGAAGGCGGTCACAGATACGCAGTATTTT; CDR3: CASSPRAKAVTDTQYF
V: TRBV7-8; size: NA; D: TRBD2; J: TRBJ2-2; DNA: TGTGCCAGCAGACCCCGGACTAGCGGGTTCACCGGGGAGCTGTTTTTT; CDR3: CASRPRTSGFTGELFF
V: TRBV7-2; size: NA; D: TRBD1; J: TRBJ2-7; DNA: TGTGCCAGCAGCGGCCGGGACAGGGAATACGAGCAGTACTTC; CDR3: CASSGRDREYEQYF
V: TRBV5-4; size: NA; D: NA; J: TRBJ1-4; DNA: TGTGCCAGCAGCGGGGACGGGAGAAATAATGAAAAACTGTTTTTT; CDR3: CASSGDGRNNEKLFF
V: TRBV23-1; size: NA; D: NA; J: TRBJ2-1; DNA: TGCGCCGGGCTTCTCTGGAGGGGACCCTCCTACAATGAGCAGTTCTTC; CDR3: CAGLLWRGPSYNEQFF
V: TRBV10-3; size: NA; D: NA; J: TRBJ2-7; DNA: TGTGCCTCAACGACCTCCGTGGGCTCAAAGCAGTACTTC; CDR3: CASTTSVGSKQYF